This passage covers 29 T cell receptor beta chains from one sample sequenced in a study of shared T cell receptors in the human thymus. Clones were sequenced by immunoSEQ multiplex PCR, and TCRdb holds only the in-frame ones, with some missing. The sample contains hundreds of thousands of clones, 88% of which appear only once. These data are also associated with another study on human thymus T cells.

The sample comprised thymocytes. These receptor sequences come from a boy younger than two with a congenital heart defect.

The V call is TRBV4-1, the J call TRBJ1-1, with TRBD1 matching 12 bases. With V trimmed by 0 bases and J by 3 bases, 8 bases remained unmatched. CDR1 MGHRA and CDR2 YSYEKL come from the germline V gene. The CDR3 is made up of 18 amino acids. CDR3 coding DNA: TGCGCCAGCAGCCAAGAGGCCGGGACAGGGGGCACGGACACTGAAGCTTTCTTT. Translation gives CASSQEAGTGGTDTEAFF.

As DNA, the CDR3 is TGTGCCAGCAGTGACCCCCGGGGGGGGGACGATACGCAGTATTTT. It encodes CASSDPRGGDDTQYF. The gene calls are TRBV25-1 and TRBJ2-3; 8 bases align to TRBD2. Germline V gene lookup returns CDR1 MGHDK and CDR2 SYGVNS. Unmatched junction bases numbered 8, after V lost 3 bases and J lost 6 bases. This CDR3 region has 15 residues.

V gene TRBV14 combines with J gene TRBJ2-2; TRBD1 matches at 10 bases. The germline CDR1 and CDR2 sequences are SGHDN and FVKESK. Trimming took 1 base from V and 5 from J; bases not matched to a gene: 1. This CDR3 spans 15 amino acids. The CDR3, as DNA: TGTGCCAGCAGCCAAGGGGACAGGGGAACCGGGGAGCTGTTTTTT. This gives the protein CASSQGDRGTGELFF.

The rearrangement joins TRBV5-6 to TRBJ1-5; possibly TRBD1 for D (6 bases). This CDR3 has 19 residues. The V end lost 0 bases, the J end lost 3 bases, and 22 bases lay between the germline ends. Germline V gene lookup returns CDR1 SGHDT and CDR2 YYEEEE. CDR3 sequence reads: CASSLAFPTSGVDNQPQHF. The CDR3 nucleotides read TGTGCCAGCAGCTTGGCCTTTCCGACCTCAGGGGTTGACAATCAGCCCCAGCATTTT. Filled out from reference TRBV5-6 and TRBJ1-5, the complete variable domain reads DAGVTQSPTHLIKTRGQQVTLRCSPKSGHDTVSWYQQALGQGPQFIFQYYEEEERQRGNFPDRFSGHQFPNYSSELNVNALLLGDSALYLCASSLAFPTSGVDNQPQHFGDGTRLSIL.

The chain recombines TRBV19 with TRBJ2-4, with a tentative D call TRBD1 (6 bases). This CDR3 has 16 residues. Between the trimmed V and J ends, which lost 5 bases and 0 bases, there was a span of 14 bases. CDR1 is LNHDA, CDR2 SQIVND, per germline (reference sequence). This chain's CDR3 is CASSAGQSIAKNIQYF. The CDR3, as DNA: TGTGCCAGTAGTGCCGGACAGTCGATAGCCAAAAACATTCAGTACTTC.

This clone was recorded a few times. This CDR3 reads CSVRRTGGGEKLFF. CDR3 nucleotide sequence: TGCAGCGTTCGCCGGACAGGGGGAGGTGAAAAACTGTTTTTT. The V gene is TRBV29-1, the J gene TRBJ1-4; 10 bases fit TRBD1. J was trimmed by 7 bases and V by 5 bases; bases with no gene match: 7. CDR1 SQVTM and CDR2 ANQGSEA come from the germline V gene. This CDR3 has 14 residues.

The V call is TRBV14, the J call TRBJ2-1; maybe TRBD1 (6 bases). The V end lost 1 base, the J end lost 9 bases, and 13 bases lay between the germline ends. Germline V gene lookup returns CDR1 SGHDN and CDR2 FVKESK. The CDR3 has 14 amino acids. CDR3: CASSQGGTYGEQFF. The CDR3 region has the DNA TGTGCCAGCAGCCAAGGGGGGACATATGGTGAGCAGTTCTTC.

The chain couples TRBV19 to TRBJ1-2; 10 nucleotides align to TRBD1. Germline V gives CDR1 LNHDA, CDR2 SQIVND (reference sequence). CDR3 size: 15 residues. V lost 4 bases, J lost 4 bases, and 6 bases stayed unmatched. CDR3 bases: TGTGCCAGTAGTACGACAGGGGGCCCCTTCTATGGCTACACCTTC. Translated: CASSTTGGPFYGYTF.

The J gene is TRBJ1-2, the V gene TRBV19; D ambiguous. CDR1 LNHDA and CDR2 SQIVND come from the germline V gene (reference sequence). Trimming stripped 6 bases from V and 4 bases from J, with 12 bases between. The CDR3 runs to 13 residues. The CDR3 bases are TGTGCCAGTAGGATTACGGAGGGCTATGGCTACACCTTC. It translates to CASRITEGYGYTF. Drawing the rest from reference TRBV19 and TRBJ1-2, the complete variable domain is DGGITQSPKYLFRKEGQNVTLSCEQNLNHDAMYWYRQDPGQGLRLIYYSQIVNDFQKGDIAEGYSVSREKKESFPLTVTSAQKNPTAFYLCASRITEGYGYTFGSGTRLTVV.

In this sample, this clone turned up a few times. The V and J genes are TRBV19 and TRBJ1-5; D unclear. Trimming took 1 base from V and 4 from J, leaving 5 bases between them. This CDR3 contains 13 residues. Germline CDR1 is LNHDA and CDR2 is SQIVND (reference sequence). For the CDR3, the DNA is TGTGCCAGTAGTATAGGAGTTAATCAGCCCCAGCATTTT. This codes for CASSIGVNQPQHF.

The chain recombines TRBV6-5 with TRBJ2-7; 9 bases align to TRBD2. V gave up 6 bases and J gave up 1 base; unmatched junction bases: 4. Germline-derived CDR1 and CDR2 are MNHEY and SVGAGI. This CDR3 region has 14 residues. The DNA of the CDR3 is TGTGCCAGCAGACGACTAGCGGAATCCTACGAGCAGTACTTC. Protein sequence: CASRRLAESYEQYF.

The chain uses TRBV6-6 and TRBJ2-7; D is perhaps TRBD2 (6 bases). This CDR3 has 16 amino acids. CDR1 MNHNY and CDR2 SVGAGI come from the germline V gene (reference sequence). V dropped 5 bases and J dropped 1 base, with 18 bases sitting between them. The CDR3 DNA reads as TGTGCCAGCAGTCCCGGGGGACGGGACCCGTCCTACGAGCAGTACTTC. Its protein product is CASSPGGRDPSYEQYF.

This clone appeared a single time. The rearrangement uses TRBV28 and TRBJ2-7, with 8 nucleotides matching TRBD1. Germline CDR1 reads MDHEN; CDR2 reads SYDVKM. This CDR3 spans 13 amino acids. Losses at the gene ends were 3 bases for V and 7 bases for J; bases not matched to a gene: 5. The CDR3 DNA is TGTGCCAGCAGTTTTCAGGGGGCTAGAGAGCAGTACTTC. It yields the protein CASSFQGAREQYF.

The chain has TRBV5-4 and TRBJ2-1, with D uncertain. Trimming left V 3 bases short and J 6 bases short, with 10 bases between. The CDR3 is made up of 13 amino acids. Per germline, CDR1 SGHNT and CDR2 YYREEE (reference sequence). The CDR3 DNA reads as TGTGCCAGCAGCTCCCCTAGATGCAATGAGCAGTTCTTC. This gives the protein CASSSPRCNEQFF.

The table lists this clone with a count of one. The J gene is TRBJ2-3, the V gene TRBV28; 8 bases align to TRBD1. Germline V CDR1 and CDR2: MDHEN, SYDVKM. There are 15 residues in the CDR3. The trim removed 6 bases at V and 3 bases at J, leaving 8 bases unmatched. CDR3 in amino acids: CASRLTGASTDTQYF. The CDR3 region has the DNA TGTGCCAGCAGGCTGACAGGGGCCTCAACAGATACGCAGTATTTT.

This chain joins TRBV10-3 and TRBJ2-7; TRBD1 matches at 9 bases. V lost 2 bases to trimming and J lost 1 base; unmatched junction nucleotides: 9. Germline V gene data show CDR1 as ENHRY and CDR2 as SYGVKD. The CDR3 has 17 amino acids. The CDR3 DNA follows: TGTGCCATCAGTGAGAACACACCGGGACAGGGTTCCTACGAGCAGTACTTC. Protein product: CAISENTPGQGSYEQYF.

The genes are TRBV7-9 and TRBJ1-1; 10 nucleotides agree with TRBD1. The CDR3 is 19 amino acids. V dropped 7 bases and J dropped 1; count of bases not matched to a gene: 18. CDR1 is SEHNR and CDR2 is FQNEAQ in the germline V gene (reference sequence). For the CDR3, the DNA is TGTGCCAGCACGGCGAGTTTGGTAGGGACAGGGGATCGGAACACTGAAGCTTTCTTT. Protein: CASTASLVGTGDRNTEAFF. Variable domain in full (rest from reference TRBV7-9 and TRBJ1-1): DTGVSQNPRHKITKRGQNVTFRCDPISEHNRLYWYRQTLGQGPEFLTYFQNEAQLEKSRLLSDRFSAERPKGSFSTLEIQRTEQGDSAMYLCASTASLVGTGDRNTEAFFGQGTRLTVV.

The chain links TRBV28 to TRBJ2-7; 10 bases are shared with TRBD2. Per germline, CDR1 MDHEN and CDR2 SYDVKM. The CDR3 contains 16 residues. J was trimmed by 4 bases and V by 5 bases; bases with no gene match: 11. For the CDR3, the DNA is TGTGCCAGCAGTCCTAAAGCGGGAGGGCCCGAGTACGAGCAGTACTTC. The encoded protein is CASSPKAGGPEYEQYF.

The sample holds one count of this clone. The chain links TRBV4-1 to TRBJ2-5; 10 bases match TRBD2. This CDR3 region has 17 residues. With 1 base clipped from V and 2 bases from J, the junction kept 7 bases outside the gene matches. The germline V gene encodes CDR1 MGHRA and CDR2 YSYEKL. In nucleotides, the CDR3 is TGCGCCAGCAGCCAAGTTTGGCTAGCGGGAGAGCAAGAGACCCAGTACTTC. Amino acids: CASSQVWLAGEQETQYF.

The chain links TRBV7-2 to TRBJ2-1, with 11 positions matching TRBD2. CDR1 is SGHTA and CDR2 is FQGNSA in the germline V gene. This CDR3 is built from 15 residues. J gave up 9 bases and V 5 bases, and 9 bases lay outside the gene matches. The CDR3 nucleotides are TGTGCCAGCAGCGTCGGACTAGCGGGTACCGCTGAGCAGTTCTTC. Its translation: CASSVGLAGTAEQFF. Filled out from reference TRBV7-2 and TRBJ2-1, the complete variable domain reads GAGVSQSPSNKVTEKGKDVELRCDPISGHTALYWYRQSLGQGLEFLIYFQGNSAPDKSGLPSDRFSAERTGGSVSTLTIQRTQQEDSAVYLCASSVGLAGTAEQFFGPGTRLTVL.

This rearrangement joins TRBV27 to TRBJ2-7, with 9 bases fitting TRBD2. V gave up 4 bases and J gave up 4 bases; unmatched junction bases: 8. This CDR3 has 15 amino acids. Germline V gene data show CDR1 as MNHEY and CDR2 as SMNVEV (reference sequence). For the CDR3, the DNA is TGTGCCAGCAGTTGGAGAGTAGCGGGAGATTACGAGCAGTACTTC. This codes for CASSWRVAGDYEQYF.

The CDR3 nucleotides are TGCGCCAGCAGCCCCGACAGCGGGGCGATCACAGATACGCAGTATTTT. This gives the protein CASSPDSGAITDTQYF. V is TRBV5-1 and J is TRBJ2-3, with 7 bases aligning to TRBD2. Trimming at V came to 4 bases and at J to 2 bases, leaving 10 bases not matched to a gene. The germline gives CDR1 SGHRS, CDR2 YFSETQ. There are 16 residues in the CDR3.

This clone was seen only once. This sequence joins TRBV7-9 and TRBJ1-1; possible D gene TRBD1, 5 bases. The V end lost 5 bases, the J end lost 1 base, and 11 bases lay between the germline ends. The CDR3 is made up of 14 amino acids. CDR1 and CDR2 from the germline V gene are SEHNR and FQNEAQ (reference sequence). This CDR3 is CASSPSGGNTEAFF. CDR3 nucleotide sequence: TGTGCCAGCAGCCCCAGCGGGGGGAACACTGAAGCTTTCTTT. Based on the CDR3 plus reference TRBV7-9 and TRBJ1-1, the full variable domain is DTGVSQNPRHKITKRGQNVTFRCDPISEHNRLYWYRQTLGQGPEFLTYFQNEAQLEKSRLLSDRFSAERPKGSFSTLEIQRTEQGDSAMYLCASSPSGGNTEAFFGQGTRLTVV.

The V and J genes are TRBV10-2 and TRBJ2-7; 8 bases align to TRBD2. Germline CDR1 reads WSHSY; CDR2 reads SAAADI. J was trimmed by 0 bases and V by 7 bases; bases with no gene match: 8. This CDR3 is built from 15 residues. CDR3 bases: TGCGCCAGCAACCGGGGGGGGACGGGCTCCTACGAGCAGTACTTC. It yields the protein CASNRGGTGSYEQYF.

This clone was seen only once. The rearrangement uses TRBV14 and TRBJ1-1; D is uncertain. V was pared by 3 bases and J by 1 base, with 9 bases between. The CDR3 consists of 14 residues. In germline, CDR1 is SGHDN, CDR2 FVKESK. The CDR3 spells CASSHWAGNTEAFF. The CDR3 nucleotides read TGTGCCAGCAGCCACTGGGCTGGGAACACTGAAGCTTTCTTT.

The chain combines TRBV18 with TRBJ2-7; possible D gene TRBD2, 5 bases. Trimming removed 1 base at V and 0 bases at J, with 13 bases between. This CDR3 is built from 16 residues. CDR1 and CDR2 from the germline V gene are KGHSH and LQKENI. Here the CDR3 reads CASSPLFRRASYEQYF. Here the CDR3 DNA reads TGTGCCAGCTCACCACTCTTCAGGCGGGCCTCCTACGAGCAGTACTTC.

The rearrangement joins TRBV6-5 to TRBJ2-2, with D possibly TRBD2 on 6 matching bases. The CDR3 extends over 16 amino acids. The V and J ends lost 0 bases and 4 bases respectively, with 12 bases between them. The germline CDR1 and CDR2 sequences are MNHEY and SVGAGI. The CDR3 is CASSYSPGVGTGELFF. DNA for the CDR3: TGTGCCAGCAGTTACTCTCCGGGAGTGGGCACCGGGGAGCTGTTTTTT.

This clone occurred a few times. The V call is TRBV28, the J call TRBJ2-1; 14 bases fit TRBD2. V dropped 6 bases and J dropped 4; count of bases not matched to a gene: 11. Germline lookup yields CDR1 MDHEN and CDR2 SYDVKM. This CDR3 comprises 18 residues. In DNA form, the CDR3 reads TGTGCCAGCAGAAACAAACGACTAGCGGGAGGGCCTTACAATGAGCAGTTCTTC. Translating it yields CASRNKRLAGGPYNEQFF.

This rearrangement joins TRBV7-9 to TRBJ2-2; the D gene is possibly TRBD2 (6 bases). The V gene's germline CDR1 is SEHNR and CDR2 FQNEAQ (reference sequence). With 5 bases removed from V and 1 base from J, the gap between germline ends came to 23 bases. CDR3 length: 19 amino acids. CDR3 protein: CASSTGGAQGEGNTGELFF. CDR3 bases: TGTGCCAGCAGCACCGGCGGGGCCCAGGGAGAGGGGAACACCGGGGAGCTGTTTTTT.